These 26 T cell receptor beta chains were all obtained from the same sample, sequenced in a study of cytotoxic CD8 clonotypes in ibrutinib-treated CLL. TCRdb keeps only in-frame clones here, not all; method: immunoSEQ multiplex PCR. The table shows about 300,000 clones, with 70% to 80% occurring only once. Sequences were derived from PBMCs, sampled at disease progression, from a patient treated with ibrutinib. The source is a human donor with chronic lymphocytic leukemia.

This clone turned up a few times. This chain uses TRBV7-8 with TRBJ1-5; tentatively, D is TRBD1 (6 bases). Germline-derived CDR1 and CDR2 are SGHVS and FQNEAQ. V dropped 5 bases and J dropped 3 bases, with 17 bases sitting between them. The CDR3 covers 16 residues. The CDR3 coding sequence is TGTGCCAGCAGCACAAGACCCGACAGGAACAATCAGCCCCAGCATTTT. Translation: CASSTRPDRNNQPQHF.

This sequence joins TRBV7-8 and TRBJ1-2, with D possibly matching TRBD1 (5 bases). Germline V lookup: CDR1 SGHVS, CDR2 FQNEAQ. Trimming stripped 2 bases from V and 4 bases from J, with 11 bases between. The CDR3 is 14 residues long. CDR3: CASSLRIGVYGYTF. The CDR3 nucleotides read TGTGCCAGCAGCTTACGGATAGGGGTCTATGGCTACACCTTC.

J is TRBJ2-1 and V is TRBV4-3, with D unclear. The CDR3 contains 14 residues. The germline CDR1 and CDR2 sequences are LGHNA and YSLEER. The V end lost 0 bases, the J end lost 8 bases, and 11 bases lay between the germline ends. This chain's CDR3 is CASSQELEGHEQFF. The CDR3, as DNA: TGCGCCAGCAGCCAAGAGCTAGAAGGTCATGAGCAGTTCTTC.

V gene TRBV19 combines with J gene TRBJ1-2, with a tentative D call TRBD1 (6 bases). CDR1 is LNHDA and CDR2 is SQIVND in the germline V gene (reference sequence). V shed 5 bases and J shed 9 bases, with 16 bases lying between them. CDR3 size: 13 residues. CDR3 nucleotides: TGTGCCAGTAGTCTCTCGACAGGACAGAGCTACACCTTC. It yields the protein CASSLSTGQSYTF.

The rearrangement joins TRBV19 to TRBJ2-5; D uncertain. Trimming pared 8 bases from V and 5 bases from J, leaving 15 bases between. From germline, CDR1 is LNHDA and CDR2 SQIVND (reference sequence). CDR3 length equals 13 residues. For the CDR3, the DNA is TGTGCCAGTTCCGGGCCTGCTATGGAGACCCAGTACTTC. Translating it yields CASSGPAMETQYF.

The V and J genes are TRBV29-1 and TRBJ2-7; possible D gene TRBD1, 6 bases. The CDR3 extends over 14 amino acids. The germline CDR1 and CDR2 sequences are SQVTM and ANQGSEA. V was pared by 5 bases and J by 3 bases, with 17 bases between. The CDR3 protein is CSVKTGQMLYEQYF. In DNA form, the CDR3 reads TGCAGCGTTAAGACAGGCCAGATGCTCTACGAGCAGTACTTC.

This clone was picked up one time. The rearrangement uses TRBV10-2 and TRBJ2-5, with TRBD2 matching 11 bases. Trimming cost V 0 bases and J 4 bases; bases outside gene matches: 10. The CDR3 length is 18 residues. Germline lookup yields CDR1 WSHSY and CDR2 SAAADI. This CDR3 reads CASSESTLAGGPRETQYF. CDR3 DNA sequence: TGCGCCAGCAGTGAGTCGACTTTAGCGGGGGGGCCTAGAGAGACCCAGTACTTC.

The sample holds a few counts of this clone. This chain joins TRBV11-2 and TRBJ2-6, with D uncertain. The V and J ends lost 4 bases and 0 bases respectively, with 7 bases between them. The CDR3 contains 15 residues. Per germline, CDR1 SGHAT and CDR2 FQNNGV. The CDR3 region is CASSSTVSGANVLTF. The CDR3 nucleotides are TGTGCCAGCAGCTCCACGGTCTCTGGGGCCAACGTCCTGACTTTC.

This clone was observed at least ten times. The chain is built from TRBV7-9 and TRBJ1-1, with 8 bases identical to TRBD1. CDR3 length: 15 residues. With V trimmed by 2 bases and J by 4 bases, 6 bases remained unmatched. CDR1 is SEHNR and CDR2 is FQNEAQ in the germline V gene (reference sequence). The CDR3 region has the DNA TGTGCCAGCAGCTTAACGGACAGGGCCGGCACTGAAGCTTTCTTT. Translation gives CASSLTDRAGTEAFF.

The V and J genes are TRBV28 and TRBJ2-5, with D possibly TRBD1 on 5 matching bases. Deletions cut 8 bases from V and 6 bases from J, with 22 bases between. CDR1 and CDR2 from the germline V gene are MDHEN and SYDVKM. This CDR3 region has 15 residues. CDR3 DNA: TGTGCCAGCTGGGGCTGGGTACGAGGAAAAAAGACCCAGTACTTC. It encodes CASWGWVRGKKTQYF.

This sequence joins TRBV9 and TRBJ1-2; possibly TRBD1 for D (6 bases). Germline CDR1 is SGDLS and CDR2 is YYNGEE. V was clipped by 6 bases and J by 7 bases, with 16 bases between them. This CDR3 region has 13 residues. CDR3 protein: CASKSYQGLGYTF. CDR3 DNA: TGTGCCAGCAAGAGTTACCAGGGGCTTGGCTACACCTTC.

There are a few counts of this clone. This CDR3 reads CASSPGQGTYEQYF. CDR3 DNA sequence: TGTGCCAGTAGCCCGGGACAGGGCACTTACGAGCAGTACTTC. The chain employs TRBV19 and TRBJ2-7; 9 bases align to TRBD1. The junction had 7 bases not matched to a gene; V was cut back by 6 bases and J by 4 bases. The length of the CDR3 is 14 residues. CDR1 is LNHDA, CDR2 SQIVND, per germline (reference sequence).

This clone was seen once. This rearrangement joins TRBV5-4 to TRBJ2-3; 7 bases agree with TRBD2. This CDR3 is built from 14 residues. J gave up 6 bases and V 4 bases, and 8 bases lay outside the gene matches. Germline values: CDR1 SGHNT, CDR2 YYREEE (reference sequence). In nucleotides, the CDR3 is TGTGCCAGCAGCCGACTAGCACTTGGGGATACGCAGTATTTT. It encodes CASSRLALGDTQYF.

This sequence joins TRBV5-1 and TRBJ2-3; TRBD2 aligns across 10 bases. This CDR3 region has 14 residues. Germline lookup yields CDR1 SGHRS and CDR2 YFSETQ. The junction had 8 bases not matched to a gene; V was cut back by 7 bases and J by 6 bases. The CDR3 DNA reads as TGCGCCAGCGTTCTAGCGGGAGCAGCTGATACGCAGTATTTT. This codes for CASVLAGAADTQYF.

The rearrangement uses TRBV19 and TRBJ1-1, with D possibly TRBD1 on 6 matching bases. Trimming left V 4 bases short and J 4 bases short, with 19 bases between. The CDR3 covers 16 residues. CDR1 LNHDA and CDR2 SQIVND come from the germline V gene (reference sequence). The CDR3 bases are TGTGCCAGTAGTAGCGCCTTGGGGGGGCCGGGCACTGAAGCTTTCTTT. Protein product: CASSSALGGPGTEAFF. Looking up the rest from reference TRBV19 and TRBJ1-1 gives the full variable domain: DGGITQSPKYLFRKEGQNVTLSCEQNLNHDAMYWYRQDPGQGLRLIYYSQIVNDFQKGDIAEGYSVSREKKESFPLTVTSAQKNPTAFYLCASSSALGGPGTEAFFGQGTRLTVV.

This sequence joins TRBV29-1 and TRBJ2-7; 10 bases are a match to TRBD2. The CDR3 covers 14 residues. V was clipped by 6 bases and J by 6 bases; unmatched bases: 11. Germline CDR1 and CDR2: SQVTM and ANQGSEA. DNA of the CDR3: TGCAGCGTGGCCCTAAGGCTAGCGGGAGTCGAGCAGTACTTC. Its protein product is CSVALRLAGVEQYF.

This clone has only one observation. The chain carries TRBV6-5 and TRBJ2-7; D is possibly TRBD2 (6 bases). In germline, CDR1 is MNHEY, CDR2 SVGAGI. V was cut by 2 bases and J by 6 bases, with 8 bases left in between. The CDR3 has 12 residues. CDR3 region: CASSYGGSEQYF. The CDR3 DNA reads TGTGCCAGCAGTTACGGAGGGAGCGAGCAGTACTTC.

This chain joins TRBV6-5 and TRBJ2-7, with no clear D. The V end lost 2 bases, the J end lost 4 bases, and 9 bases lay between the germline ends. Germline values: CDR1 MNHEY, CDR2 SVGAGI. CDR3 length: 13 amino acids. CDR3 region: CASSYGSYYEQYF. In DNA, the CDR3 is TGTGCCAGCAGTTACGGAAGCTATTACGAGCAGTACTTC.

V gene TRBV5-1 combines with J gene TRBJ2-2, with TRBD1 matching 10 bases. Germline V gene sequence: CDR1 SGHRS, CDR2 YFSETQ. The CDR3 is 16 amino acids. V dropped 3 bases and J dropped 4; count of bases not matched to a gene: 6. CDR3: CASSWDRTGGTGELFF. The CDR3 DNA reads TGCGCCAGCAGCTGGGACCGGACAGGGGGCACCGGGGAGCTGTTTTTT.

The chain recombines TRBV29-1 with TRBJ2-7; 7 bases agree with TRBD1. With V trimmed by 2 bases and J by 2 bases, 15 bases remained unmatched. This CDR3 is built from 17 residues. In germline, CDR1 is SQVTM, CDR2 ANQGSEA. For the CDR3, the DNA is TGCAGCGTTGAAACCGGACAGGAGTCTAGTATGCCCTACGAGCAGTACTTC. It translates to CSVETGQESSMPYEQYF.

J is TRBJ2-7 and V is TRBV5-1; 7 nucleotides align to TRBD1. Germline-derived CDR1 and CDR2 are SGHRS and YFSETQ. This CDR3 spans 16 amino acids. Losses at the gene ends were 3 bases for V and 0 bases for J; bases not matched to a gene: 9. In DNA, the CDR3 is TGCGCCAGCAGCTCGGCCACGGACAGGTCCTCCTACGAGCAGTACTTC. This encodes CASSSATDRSSYEQYF.

The chain combines TRBV5-6 with TRBJ1-6; 7 nucleotides line up with TRBD1. Germline V gives CDR1 SGHDT, CDR2 YYEEEE. J lost 0 bases, V lost 4 bases, and 13 bases had no gene match. The CDR3 contains 19 residues. In DNA form, the CDR3 reads TGTGCCAGCAGCCACGACAGGGCCAGCAAAAGCTCCTATAATTCACCCCTCCACTTT. This codes for CASSHDRASKSSYNSPLHF.

This chain joins TRBV18 and TRBJ2-2; D could derive from TRBD1 or TRBD2 (5 bases each). CDR1 is KGHSH and CDR2 is LQKENI in the germline V gene. The CDR3 consists of 14 residues. The V end was cut by 2 bases, the J end by 7 bases, with 11 bases between. CDR3 DNA sequence: TGTGCCAGCTCACCAAGTCGAGGGGTCGGGGAGCTGTTTTTT. Protein: CASSPSRGVGELFF.

This chain uses TRBV7-6 with TRBJ1-1; D ambiguous. With 5 bases removed from V and 10 bases from J, the gap between germline ends came to 17 bases. The CDR3 sequence is 13 residues long. Looked up from germline, CDR1 is SGHVS and CDR2 is FNYEAQ. This CDR3 is CASSPSRVAGAFF. CDR3 bases: TGTGCCAGCAGCCCATCAAGGGTAGCGGGAGCTTTCTTT.

The chain joins TRBV18 to TRBJ1-2; no firm D call. This CDR3 contains 12 residues. Germline loops: CDR1 KGHSH, CDR2 LQKENI. V was trimmed by 3 bases and J by 4 bases, leaving 6 bases between them. The CDR3 loop is CASSPSGYGYTF. CDR3 coding DNA: TGTGCCAGCTCACCCAGTGGCTATGGCTACACCTTC.

The chain is built from TRBV11-2 and TRBJ2-3; a weak D match, TRBD1 (5 bases). CDR1 is SGHAT, CDR2 FQNNGV, per germline. This CDR3 is built from 16 residues. Trimming removed 4 bases at V and 2 bases at J, with 16 bases between. CDR3 sequence reads: CASSSSRAEYTDTQYF. The CDR3 nucleotides read TGTGCCAGCAGCTCCTCCAGGGCTGAATACACAGATACGCAGTATTTT.